These 28 T cell receptor beta chains originate from one sample sequenced in a study of T cell responses to AZD1222 COVID-19 vaccine. Here immunoSEQ multiplex PCR was the method, and the copy in TCRdb shows in-frame clones only, minus some. The sample gives more than 85,000 clones, roughly 88% of which show up once; roughly 18% is in the top ten. Sequencing used peripheral blood, obtained on day 0 of AZD1222 vaccination. Receptors originate from an adult in good health.

The rearrangement links TRBV7-9 to TRBJ1-1; 9 nucleotides agree with TRBD1. The germline gives CDR1 SEHNR, CDR2 FQNEAQ (reference sequence). The CDR3 has 14 amino acids. After removal of 3 bases from V and 4 bases from J, the junction contained 3 bases not matched to a gene. The CDR3 region has the DNA TGTGCCAGCAGCTTTGAACAGGGGGCCACTGAAGCTTTCTTT. Its protein product is CASSFEQGATEAFF.

The rearrangement joins TRBV10-1 to TRBJ1-2; D perhaps matches TRBD1 (5 bases). The CDR3 spans 14 residues. V dropped 7 bases and J dropped 2 bases, with 14 bases sitting between them. Germline V gene lookup returns CDR1 WNHNN and CDR2 SYGVQD (reference sequence). The CDR3 coding sequence is TGCGCCAGCAATTTTCCGGGGGTGAACTATGGCTACACCTTC. This codes for CASNFPGVNYGYTF.

The chain uses TRBV30 and TRBJ2-4, with 8 bases identical to TRBD2. CDR1 and CDR2 from the germline V gene are GTSNPN and SVGIG (reference sequence). The length of the CDR3 is 14 residues. With 0 bases clipped from V and 9 bases from J, the junction kept 7 bases outside the gene matches. CDR3 residues: CAWSVPGGNGIQYF. CDR3 DNA sequence: TGTGCCTGGAGTGTTCCGGGAGGGAATGGCATTCAGTACTTC.

The chain carries TRBV21-1 and TRBJ2-1; the table's D call of TRBD2 was not tested on the DNA. TRBV21-1 is a listed pseudogene. The CDR3 length is 15 residues. The CDR3 bases are TGTGCCAGCACCCCGACCCGCCGCGGATACAATGAGCAGTTCTTC. This encodes CASTPTRRGYNEQFF.

The rearrangement joins TRBV5-1 to TRBJ1-2; TRBD1 matches 9 bases. Per the germline V gene, CDR1 is SGHRS and CDR2 is YFSETQ. The CDR3 has 15 amino acids. The V gene end was trimmed by 1 base and the J gene end by 2 bases; junction bases not matched to a gene: 3. CDR3 nucleotides: TGCGCCAGCAGCTTGTACAGGGGGCCGAACTATGGCTACACCTTC. Protein product: CASSLYRGPNYGYTF.

V usage is TRBV7-2 and J usage is TRBJ2-7; D not certain. V was clipped by 1 base and J by 7 bases, with 20 bases between them. This CDR3 has 16 residues. CDR1 is SGHTA and CDR2 is FQGNSA in the germline V gene. The CDR3 protein is CASSLVGSPLKWEQYF. The CDR3, as DNA: TGTGCCAGCAGCTTAGTCGGCAGTCCTCTTAAGTGGGAGCAGTACTTC.

The rearrangement joins TRBV15 to TRBJ1-2; the D gene is possibly TRBD1 (6 bases). This CDR3 has 14 residues. The V end was cut by 6 bases, the J end by 4 bases, with 15 bases between. Germline V gives CDR1 LNHNV, CDR2 YYDKDF (reference sequence). The chain's CDR3 is CATRGAGDPYGYTF. CDR3 DNA sequence: TGTGCCACCAGGGGGGCAGGGGATCCCTATGGCTACACCTTC.

The CDR3 DNA is TGTGCCAGCAGCCCCACAGGGGGCGAGACGGGAGGCTACACCTTC. Amino acid sequence: CASSPTGGETGGYTF. The V and J genes are TRBV2 and TRBJ1-2, with 9 bases aligning to TRBD1. This CDR3 contains 15 residues. Germline V gene lookup returns CDR1 SNHLY and CDR2 FYNNEI. The V segment lost 6 bases and the J segment 8 bases; nucleotides outside the gene matches: 13.

This chain uses TRBV3-1 (or the pseudogene TRBV3-2) with TRBJ1-6; D not resolved. The CDR3 consists of 12 residues. Trimming cost V 2 bases and J 13 bases, with 9 bases left between them. Germline-derived CDR1 and CDR2 are LGHDT and YNNKEL (reference sequence). For the CDR3, the DNA is TGTGCCAGCAGCCAACTAGGGTTCCCCCTCCACTTT. This sequence encodes CASSQLGFPLHF.

The chain carries TRBV3-1 (or the pseudogene TRBV3-2) and TRBJ1-2; TRBD1 is a possible D gene (5 bases). The CDR3 sequence is 12 residues long. Germline lookup yields CDR1 LGHDT and CDR2 YNNKEL (reference sequence). The germline V and J ends were trimmed by 5 bases and 7 bases, with 11 bases remaining between them. CDR3 amino acids: CASSTRDFGYTF. The CDR3 DNA reads as TGTGCCAGCAGCACCCGGGACTTTGGCTACACCTTC.

The chain has TRBV12-3 or TRBV12-4 and TRBJ1-2; 7 bases agree with TRBD1. Trimming cost V 10 bases and J 4 bases; bases outside gene matches: 9. The CDR3 totals 13 residues. The DNA of the CDR3 is TGTGCCACCGAGAACAGGGGTGGCTATGGCTACACCTTC. Protein: CATENRGGYGYTF.

This chain uses TRBV9 with TRBJ2-2; no clear D gene. The CDR3 has 17 residues. The germline V gene has CDR1 SGDLS and CDR2 YYNGEE. Trimming pared 0 bases from V and 5 bases from J, leaving 17 bases between. The chain's CDR3 is CASSVGGVGTLTGELFF. The CDR3 DNA reads TGTGCCAGCAGCGTAGGAGGCGTGGGAACCTTAACCGGGGAGCTGTTTTTT.

The chain employs TRBV28 and TRBJ2-7; 10 bases match TRBD2. Germline CDR1 MDHEN, CDR2 SYDVKM. The CDR3 runs to 16 residues. The V segment lost 4 bases and the J segment 0 bases; nucleotides outside the gene matches: 6. The CDR3 reads CASSYLAGGSSYEQYF. CDR3 DNA sequence: TGTGCCAGCAGTTACTTAGCGGGGGGCAGCTCCTACGAGCAGTACTTC.

This chain links TRBV9 with TRBJ2-2; 8 nucleotides agree with TRBD1. J was trimmed by 1 base and V by 0 bases; bases with no gene match: 2. CDR1 and CDR2 from the germline V gene are SGDLS and YYNGEE. The CDR3 runs 16 residues. CDR3 DNA sequence: TGTGCCAGCAGCGTAGCTACAGGGGGGAACACCGGGGAGCTGTTTTTT. Its translation: CASSVATGGNTGELFF.

The table lists this clone with a few counts. This chain links TRBV5-4 with TRBJ1-4; 9 bases agree with TRBD1. V gave up 3 bases and J gave up 0 bases; unmatched junction bases: 9. Looked up from germline, CDR1 is SGHNT and CDR2 is YYREEE (reference sequence). The length of the CDR3 is 18 residues. The CDR3 region is CASSSIPTGGPTNEKLFF. The CDR3 region has the DNA TGTGCCAGCAGCTCGATACCGACAGGGGGACCAACTAATGAAAAACTGTTTTTT. Supplemented by reference TRBV5-4 and TRBJ1-4, the full variable domain reads ETGVTQSPTHLIKTRGQQVTLRCSSQSGHNTVSWYQQALGQGPQFIFQYYREEENGRGNFPPRFSGLQFPNYSSELNVNALELDDSALYLCASSSIPTGGPTNEKLFFGSGTQLSVL.

The chain links TRBV5-4 to TRBJ2-7, with TRBD1 matching over 7 bases. After removal of 3 bases from V and 0 bases from J, the junction contained 6 bases not matched to a gene. Germline loops: CDR1 SGHNT, CDR2 YYREEE (reference sequence). This CDR3 contains 15 residues. CDR3 in amino acids: CASSYPGGSSYEQYF. The CDR3, as DNA: TGTGCCAGCAGCTACCCAGGGGGAAGCTCCTACGAGCAGTACTTC.

The chain recombines TRBV19 with TRBJ1-2; D unclear. This CDR3 spans 11 amino acids. The ends were cut back, 5 bases at V and 8 bases at J, with 9 bases in the middle. Germline CDR1 reads LNHDA; CDR2 reads SQIVND (reference sequence). The CDR3 sequence is CASSVGVGYTF. The CDR3 coding sequence is TGTGCCAGTAGTGTCGGAGTAGGCTACACCTTC.

The chain links TRBV11-2 to TRBJ2-1; 8 bases are a match to TRBD2. V shed 5 bases, J shed 8 bases, and the junction held 17 bases outside the gene matches. CDR3 length equals 17 residues. Germline V gene sequence: CDR1 SGHAT, CDR2 FQNNGV. This chain's CDR3 is CASSQPLPGLVADEQFF. DNA of the CDR3: TGTGCCAGCAGCCAACCCCTCCCGGGACTAGTGGCGGATGAGCAGTTCTTC. Full variable domain (remainder filled in from reference TRBV11-2 and TRBJ2-1): EAGVAQSPRYKIIEKRQSVAFWCNPISGHATLYWYQQILGQGPKLLIQFQNNGVVDDSQLPKDRFSAERLKGVDSTLKIQPAKLEDSAVYLCASSQPLPGLVADEQFFGPGTRLTVL.

The chain links TRBV27 to TRBJ2-3; possible D gene TRBD2, 6 bases. Germline CDR1 MNHEY, CDR2 SMNVEV (reference sequence). CDR3 length: 16 residues. V dropped 3 bases and J dropped 3 bases, with 16 bases sitting between them. CDR3 residues: CASSLGGTRGTDTQYF. CDR3 DNA: TGTGCCAGCAGTTTGGGCGGGACCCGGGGTACAGATACGCAGTATTTT.

This chain's CDR3 is CASSSTGPDTQYF. CDR3 coding DNA: TGTGCCAGCAGTAGCACAGGGCCAGATACGCAGTATTTT. This chain joins TRBV6-5 and TRBJ2-3; possible D gene TRBD1, 6 bases. The V gene's germline CDR1 is MNHEY and CDR2 SVGAGI. The CDR3 has 13 residues. With 5 bases removed from V and 4 bases from J, the gap between germline ends came to 10 bases.

This chain links TRBV24-1 with TRBJ1-2; no clear D gene. Germline V gives CDR1 KGHDR, CDR2 SFDVKD. Trimming pared 5 bases from V and 0 bases from J, leaving 9 bases between. This CDR3 has 14 amino acids. The CDR3 bases are TGTGCCACCAGTGCCCCCGGGACTAACTATGGCTACACCTTC. It translates to CATSAPGTNYGYTF.

This chain joins TRBV19 and TRBJ2-2, with 8 bases that match TRBD1. CDR1 is LNHDA and CDR2 is SQIVND in the germline V gene (reference sequence). Trimming cost V 7 bases and J 2 bases; bases outside gene matches: 6. CDR3 length: 15 amino acids. The CDR3 sequence is CASIHRGTNTGELFF. The CDR3 nucleotides are TGTGCCAGTATCCACAGGGGGACTAACACCGGGGAGCTGTTTTTT.

The V gene is TRBV27, the J gene TRBJ2-7, with 8 positions matching TRBD1. Unmatched junction bases numbered 5, after V lost 5 bases and J lost 2 bases. CDR3 length: 14 amino acids. Germline-derived CDR1 and CDR2 are MNHEY and SMNVEV (reference sequence). This CDR3 reads CASSIRQGTYEQYF. The CDR3 region has the DNA TGTGCCAGCAGTATACGACAGGGGACCTACGAGCAGTACTTC.

V and J are TRBV19 and TRBJ1-4; D ambiguous. With 5 bases removed from V and 5 bases from J, the gap between germline ends came to 18 bases. The CDR3 has 16 amino acids. Germline CDR1 is LNHDA and CDR2 is SQIVND (reference sequence). In DNA, the CDR3 is TGTGCCAGTAGTCTACTCCCGACACGTAAAAATGAAAAACTGTTTTTT. It codes for CASSLLPTRKNEKLFF.

This chain uses TRBV5-1 with TRBJ1-5; weak D call: TRBD1 (5 bases). With 3 bases removed from V and 3 bases from J, the gap between germline ends came to 13 bases. This CDR3 region has 15 residues. Looked up from germline, CDR1 is SGHRS and CDR2 is YFSETQ. The CDR3 here is CASSSTFGTNQPQHF. CDR3 sequence (DNA): TGCGCCAGCAGCTCGACTTTCGGGACCAATCAGCCCCAGCATTTT.

The V call is TRBV6-5, the J call TRBJ1-6; no firm D call. Germline CDR1 is MNHEY and CDR2 is SVGAGI. V gave up 0 bases and J gave up 6 bases, with 9 bases separating them. This CDR3 is 15 amino acids long. The CDR3 DNA reads TGTGCCAGCAGTTACTCAATGGGGATTAATTCACCCCTCCACTTT. Translation gives CASSYSMGINSPLHF.

This clone was seen once. The chain recombines TRBV7-3 with TRBJ1-6, with D hard to call. The CDR3 contains 16 residues. Germline V gene data show CDR1 as SGHTA and CDR2 as FQGTGA. V was shortened by 2 bases and J by 6 bases, with 14 bases between the two germline ends. The CDR3 region has the DNA TGTGCCAGCAGCTTAGGGCCACCTAGATTTAATTCACCCCTCCACTTT. This translates into CASSLGPPRFNSPLHF.

The rearrangement uses TRBV28 and TRBJ2-2, with D tentatively TRBD2 (6 bases). Trimming pared 3 bases from V and 3 bases from J, leaving 17 bases between. Germline-derived CDR1 and CDR2 are MDHEN and SYDVKM. The CDR3 runs to 17 residues. CDR3: CASSFRWTGAHTGELFF. The CDR3 bases are TGTGCCAGCAGTTTCAGGTGGACGGGAGCGCACACCGGGGAGCTGTTTTTT.